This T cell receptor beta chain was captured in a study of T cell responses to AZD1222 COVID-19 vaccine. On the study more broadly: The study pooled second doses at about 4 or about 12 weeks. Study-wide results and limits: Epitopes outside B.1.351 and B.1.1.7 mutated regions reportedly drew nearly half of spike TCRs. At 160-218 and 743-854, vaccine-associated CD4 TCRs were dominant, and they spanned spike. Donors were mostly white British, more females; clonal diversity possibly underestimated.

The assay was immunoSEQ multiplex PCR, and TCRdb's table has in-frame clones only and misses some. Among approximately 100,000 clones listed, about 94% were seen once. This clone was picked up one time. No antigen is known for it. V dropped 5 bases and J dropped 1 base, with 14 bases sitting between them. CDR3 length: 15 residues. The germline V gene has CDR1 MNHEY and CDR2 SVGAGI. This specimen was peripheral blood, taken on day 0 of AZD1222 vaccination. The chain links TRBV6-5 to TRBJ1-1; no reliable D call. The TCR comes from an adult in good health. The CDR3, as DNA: TGTGCCAGCAGTCACAATAATGGGCGGAACACTGAAGCTTTCTTT. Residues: CASSHNNGRNTEAFF.